This passage covers 27 T cell receptor beta chains from one sample sequenced in a study of blood T cell repertoires in COVID-19. Sequencing was performed with immunoSEQ multiplex PCR; in TCRdb, only in-frame clones are kept and a portion is missing. The table shows about 140,000 clones, with around 83% occurring only once. Sequenced sample: peripheral blood. These receptors were collected from a human donor in a cohort sampled during active COVID-19.

The chain combines TRBV4-3 with TRBJ2-7; 11 bases fit TRBD2. The length of the CDR3 is 18 residues. Germline values: CDR1 LGHNA, CDR2 YSLEER. After removal of 0 bases from V and 2 bases from J, the junction contained 9 bases not matched to a gene. The CDR3 sequence: CASSQERSGTSGTYEQYF. The CDR3 coding sequence is TGCGCCAGCAGCCAAGAAAGATCCGGGACTAGCGGTACCTACGAGCAGTACTTC.

This chain links TRBV11-2 with TRBJ2-3, with D hard to call. Germline loops: CDR1 SGHAT, CDR2 FQNNGV. V gave up 2 bases and J gave up 1 base, with 7 bases separating them. The CDR3 extends over 14 amino acids. The CDR3 reads CASSLLLRTDTQYF. The CDR3 coding sequence is TGTGCCAGCAGCTTACTACTCCGCACAGATACGCAGTATTTT.

The rearrangement uses TRBV7-6 and TRBJ1-2, with D possibly TRBD1 on 5 matching bases. Trimming took off 2 bases at V and 6 bases at J, with 16 bases between the two ends. The length of the CDR3 is 15 residues. Germline-derived CDR1 and CDR2 are SGHVS and FNYEAQ. The CDR3 here is CASSLYQGTADGYTF. The CDR3 DNA sequence: TGTGCCAGCAGCTTATACCAGGGAACCGCTGATGGCTACACCTTC.

The V call is TRBV5-1, the J call TRBJ2-2; D may be TRBD2 (6 bases). Trimming took 4 bases from V and 7 from J, leaving 17 bases between them. Germline loops: CDR1 SGHRS, CDR2 YFSETQ. This CDR3 region has 15 residues. The CDR3 nucleotides are TGCGCCAGCAGCACATCCGGTGCGGAGGGCGGGGAGCTGTTTTTT. Residues: CASSTSGAEGGELFF.

The CDR3 DNA follows: TGTGCCAGCAGCTTAGATTTAGGGATGGGGGGATATGGCTACACCTTC. The encoded protein is CASSLDLGMGGYGYTF. The chain recombines TRBV7-2 with TRBJ1-2; TRBD1 might be the D (5 bases). Germline CDR1 SGHTA, CDR2 FQGNSA. The CDR3 sequence is 16 residues long. V dropped 1 base and J dropped 5 bases, with 17 bases sitting between them. Looking up the rest from reference TRBV7-2 and TRBJ1-2 gives the full variable domain: GAGVSQSPSNKVTEKGKDVELRCDPISGHTALYWYRQSLGQGLEFLIYFQGNSAPDKSGLPSDRFSAERTGGSVSTLTIQRTQQEDSAVYLCASSLDLGMGGYGYTFGSGTRLTVV.

The chain recombines TRBV5-4 with TRBJ2-7; 9 positions match TRBD1. V trimming: 4 bases; J trimming: 4 bases; junction bases outside the gene matches: 12. The CDR3 has 16 amino acids. Looked up from germline, CDR1 is SGHNT and CDR2 is YYREEE (reference sequence). The CDR3 loop is CASSQNAGTGWYEQYF. The CDR3 DNA reads as TGTGCCAGCAGCCAGAATGCCGGGACAGGGTGGTACGAGCAGTACTTC.

The count of this clone is one. This sequence joins TRBV30 and TRBJ1-1, with 9 bases fitting TRBD1. The CDR3 contains 14 residues. Germline values: CDR1 GTSNPN, CDR2 SVGIG (reference sequence). V was pared by 0 bases and J by 8 bases, with 7 bases of the junction left unmatched. The CDR3 sequence is CAWSVEGQGREAFF. The DNA of the CDR3 is TGTGCCTGGAGTGTTGAGGGACAGGGAAGAGAAGCTTTCTTT.

The chain combines TRBV6-2 or TRBV6-3 with TRBJ2-2; 10 bases align to TRBD2. The CDR3 contains 17 residues. Germline assignment: CDR1 MNHEY and CDR2 SVGEGT. V trimming: 4 bases; J trimming: 8 bases; junction bases outside the gene matches: 13. CDR3 nucleotide sequence: TGTGCCAGCAGTTCCCTCCGGCTAGCGGGAGATCCGGGGGAGCTGTTTTTT. The encoded protein is CASSSLRLAGDPGELFF.

The gene calls are TRBV28 and TRBJ1-2; 7 nucleotides match TRBD1. Trimming took 2 bases from V and 2 from J; bases not matched to a gene: 8. CDR1 is MDHEN, CDR2 SYDVKM, per germline. The CDR3 contains 16 residues. Here the CDR3 DNA reads TGTGCCAGCAGTTTAGGGCCCTTGGGACAGAACTATGGCTACACCTTC. Encoded protein: CASSLGPLGQNYGYTF.

CDR3 residues: CASSPIGLAGVGGANVLTF. The CDR3 nucleotides are TGTGCCAGCTCACCGATCGGACTAGCGGGAGTGGGTGGGGCCAACGTCCTGACTTTC. The chain joins TRBV18 to TRBJ2-6, with 13 bases aligning to TRBD2. Trimming removed 3 bases from V and 3 bases from J; junction bases left unmatched: 8. Germline loops: CDR1 KGHSH, CDR2 LQKENI. This CDR3 is 19 amino acids long.

This CDR3 reads CASSPSGGRGTEAFF. CDR3 sequence (DNA): TGTGCCAGCTCACCATCCGGGGGGCGAGGCACTGAAGCTTTCTTT. V is TRBV18 and J is TRBJ1-1; the D gene is possibly TRBD1 (6 bases). V lost 2 bases, J lost 4 bases, and 14 bases lay in between. This CDR3 is 15 amino acids long. Germline CDR1 KGHSH, CDR2 LQKENI.

The chain links TRBV7-3 to TRBJ2-3; D unclear. CDR1 is SGHTA and CDR2 is FQGTGA in the germline V gene. The CDR3 is 12 residues long. V lost 2 bases and J 4 bases, leaving 4 bases between the germline ends. The CDR3 DNA follows: TGTGCCAGCAGCTTACCTCCAGATACGCAGTATTTT. Amino acid sequence: CASSLPPDTQYF.

This chain joins TRBV27 and TRBJ2-7, with D uncertain. From germline, CDR1 is MNHEY and CDR2 SMNVEV (reference sequence). V lost 2 bases and J lost 0, with 8 bases in between. The CDR3 consists of 14 residues. For the CDR3, the DNA is TGTGCCAGCAGTTTAGTTGGAGCCTCCTACGAGCAGTACTTC. Protein: CASSLVGASYEQYF.

This clone was seen only once. The rearrangement joins TRBV6-5 to TRBJ1-1, with TRBD1 identical over 7 bases. The CDR3 contains 14 residues. J gave up 1 base and V 6 bases, and 5 bases lay outside the gene matches. The germline gives CDR1 MNHEY, CDR2 SVGAGI. For the CDR3, the DNA is TGTGCCAGCAGATACAGGGGATCGAACACTGAAGCTTTCTTT. As protein: CASRYRGSNTEAFF.

This clone was recorded only once. The chain employs TRBV7-2 and TRBJ2-7; 10 nucleotides align to TRBD2. This CDR3 is 14 amino acids long. Looked up from germline, CDR1 is SGHTA and CDR2 is FQGNSA. Trimming at V came to 4 bases and at J to 5 bases, leaving 5 bases not matched to a gene. The CDR3 DNA sequence: TGTGCCAGCAGCTCCGTAGCGGGAGGTCACGAGCAGTACTTC. Translated, it gives CASSSVAGGHEQYF.

The chain uses TRBV5-4 and TRBJ2-3; D remains unclear. There are 15 residues in the CDR3. Germline CDR1 and CDR2: SGHNT and YYREEE (reference sequence). Trimming stripped 0 bases from V and 5 bases from J, with 13 bases between. The DNA of the CDR3 is TGTGCCAGCAGCTTGGACTCAGGTTTACTAGATACGCAGTATTTT. Its translation is CASSLDSGLLDTQYF.

This clone was detected a few times. The V gene is TRBV5-5, the J gene TRBJ2-5, with TRBD1 matching over 9 bases. The J segment lost 9 bases and the V segment lost 0 bases, leaving 6 bases of the junction unmatched. From germline, CDR1 is SGHKS and CDR2 YYEKEE (reference sequence). The CDR3 is made up of 14 amino acids. The CDR3 region is CASSLGTGAWAQYF. The DNA of the CDR3 is TGTGCCAGCAGCTTGGGGACAGGGGCATGGGCCCAGTACTTC.

The chain is built from TRBV6-5 and TRBJ2-7; no definite D call. Germline V gene lookup returns CDR1 MNHEY and CDR2 SVGAGI. The CDR3 runs 14 residues. V was trimmed by 3 bases and J by 0 bases, leaving 9 bases between them. This CDR3 is CASSYGTHSYEQYF. CDR3 in DNA: TGTGCCAGCAGTTATGGCACCCACTCCTACGAGCAGTACTTC.

The chain is built from TRBV6-5 and TRBJ1-1; a possible D gene is TRBD1 (6 bases). Trimming pared 0 bases from V and 5 bases from J, leaving 10 bases between. CDR1 MNHEY and CDR2 SVGAGI come from the germline V gene. This CDR3 spans 14 amino acids. The CDR3 spells CASSYSPRGTEAFF. In nucleotides, the CDR3 is TGTGCCAGCAGTTACTCCCCGAGGGGGACTGAAGCTTTCTTT.

The chain employs TRBV2 and TRBJ2-1; 7 bases are a match to TRBD1. Trimming took 4 bases from V and 7 from J; bases not matched to a gene: 13. Germline lookup yields CDR1 SNHLY and CDR2 FYNNEI. The CDR3 covers 16 residues. DNA of the CDR3: TGTGCCAGCAGTGCCTCCGAGGCAGGGGGATGGAATGAGCAGTTCTTC. It translates to CASSASEAGGWNEQFF.

The V gene is TRBV19, the J gene TRBJ2-3; tentative D call: TRBD2 (6 bases). Per the germline V gene, CDR1 is LNHDA and CDR2 is SQIVND (reference sequence). V was trimmed by 1 base and J by 4 bases, leaving 9 bases between them. There are 14 residues in the CDR3. The CDR3 sequence is CASSIAGDSDTQYF. The CDR3 coding sequence is TGTGCCAGTAGTATAGCGGGAGATTCAGATACGCAGTATTTT. Filled out from reference TRBV19 and TRBJ2-3, the complete variable domain reads DGGITQSPKYLFRKEGQNVTLSCEQNLNHDAMYWYRQDPGQGLRLIYYSQIVNDFQKGDIAEGYSVSREKKESFPLTVTSAQKNPTAFYLCASSIAGDSDTQYFGPGTRLTVL.

The V gene is TRBV5-1, the J gene TRBJ2-3, with 9 bases matching TRBD2. After removal of 1 base from V and 5 bases from J, the junction contained 8 bases not matched to a gene. The CDR3 has 16 amino acids. The V gene's germline CDR1 is SGHRS and CDR2 YFSETQ. The CDR3 coding sequence is TGCGCCAGCAGCTTGAATGCGGGAGGGACGGGAGATACGCAGTATTTT. This translates into CASSLNAGGTGDTQYF.

V gene TRBV4-2 combines with J gene TRBJ1-2; the D is unclear. With 0 bases removed from V and 6 bases from J, the gap between germline ends came to 11 bases. The germline V gene has CDR1 LGHNA and CDR2 YNFKEQ. CDR3 length: 14 amino acids. In DNA, the CDR3 is TGTGCCAGCAGCCAAGAGATGGTCAGTAATGGCTACACCTTC. It specifies CASSQEMVSNGYTF.

V is TRBV9 and J is TRBJ1-2; D is unresolved. Looked up from germline, CDR1 is SGDLS and CDR2 is YYNGEE. V dropped 0 bases and J dropped 8 bases, with 20 bases sitting between them. The CDR3 sequence is 16 residues long. CDR3 sequence: CASSVDSTGPSGGYTF. The CDR3 DNA sequence: TGTGCCAGCAGCGTAGATAGTACGGGCCCCTCGGGAGGCTACACCTTC.

V is TRBV5-1 and J is TRBJ2-7; possibly TRBD2 for D (5 bases). CDR1 and CDR2 from the germline V gene are SGHRS and YFSETQ. The CDR3 covers 17 residues. V lost 1 base and J 3 bases, leaving 20 bases between the germline ends. This chain's CDR3 is CASSLQSIPGSIYEQYF. The CDR3, as DNA: TGCGCCAGCAGCTTGCAGAGCATCCCGGGAAGTATCTACGAGCAGTACTTC.

This rearrangement joins TRBV24-1 to TRBJ2-1, with D perhaps matching TRBD1 (5 bases). Trimming left V 4 bases short and J 9 bases short, with 9 bases between. The CDR3 loop spans 12 amino acids. Germline V gene data show CDR1 as KGHDR and CDR2 as SFDVKD. CDR3 sequence (DNA): TGTGCCACCAGTGAAAGGGGCGGTGAGCAGTTCTTC. It codes for CATSERGGEQFF.

V gene TRBV5-1 combines with J gene TRBJ2-7, with D possibly being TRBD2 (5 bases). Trimming cost V 0 bases and J 2 bases, with 12 bases left between them. This CDR3 has 15 amino acids. Per the germline V gene, CDR1 is SGHRS and CDR2 is YFSETQ. CDR3 sequence reads: CASSLGGSATYEQYF. As DNA, the CDR3 is TGCGCCAGCAGCTTGGGAGGGTCAGCAACCTACGAGCAGTACTTC.